The T cell receptor beta chain under discussion was sequenced for a study of patients and donors after allogeneic stem cell transplantation. MiXCR, run by TCRdb on the RT-PCR reads, gives a single entry per CDR3 protein. The repertoire has 920,000 or so distinct CDR3 sequences, more than 15% of them found once; the top ten carry 5% to 6.5%. Germline CDR1 is SGHRS and CDR2 is YFSETQ. CDR3 length: 17 residues. Trimming took 0 bases from V and 5 from J, leaving 21 bases between them. This clonotype was seen only a few times. The clonotype originates from a human donor who was either an allogeneic HSCT recipient or a stem cell or donor lymphocyte infusion donor (not recorded which). It is not recorded whose cells these are; they may come from a transplant donor. This sequence joins TRBV5-1 and TRBJ2-7; possible D gene TRBD2, 6 bases. Sequenced material: blood, either unsorted or a sorted T cell fraction (not recorded which). The CDR3 nucleotides are TGCGCCAGCAGCTTGGGGCTGGGAGGTCAGGGTAACGACGAGCAGTACTTC. Translating it yields CASSLGLGGQGNDEQYF.